This T cell receptor (beta chain) was identified during a study of blood T cell repertoires in COVID-19. Study-wide background: Samples came from the United States, Italy and Spain, spanning acute and convalescent COVID-19.

V dropped 2 bases and J dropped 7 bases, with 12 bases sitting between them. CDR3 length equals 15 residues. CDR1 is SNHLY, CDR2 FYNNEI, per germline. This table comes from immunoSEQ multiplex PCR, and its TCRdb copy is limited to in-frame clones, with some not included. The sample has some 270,000 clones, roughly 90% seen once. Each participant's cohort was designated according to participant-reported clinical history. The recovered donors of Cohort 3 showed two negative PCRs, clearance, or symptom resolution. The TCR comes from an older woman who had recovered from COVID-19. The material sequenced was PBMCs or T cells enriched from blood (not recorded which). The rearrangement uses TRBV2 and TRBJ1-6; no definite D call. The CDR3 protein is CASSEFKQSNSPLHF. CDR3 sequence (DNA): TGTGCCAGCAGTGAATTCAAACAGTCGAATTCACCCCTCCACTTT.